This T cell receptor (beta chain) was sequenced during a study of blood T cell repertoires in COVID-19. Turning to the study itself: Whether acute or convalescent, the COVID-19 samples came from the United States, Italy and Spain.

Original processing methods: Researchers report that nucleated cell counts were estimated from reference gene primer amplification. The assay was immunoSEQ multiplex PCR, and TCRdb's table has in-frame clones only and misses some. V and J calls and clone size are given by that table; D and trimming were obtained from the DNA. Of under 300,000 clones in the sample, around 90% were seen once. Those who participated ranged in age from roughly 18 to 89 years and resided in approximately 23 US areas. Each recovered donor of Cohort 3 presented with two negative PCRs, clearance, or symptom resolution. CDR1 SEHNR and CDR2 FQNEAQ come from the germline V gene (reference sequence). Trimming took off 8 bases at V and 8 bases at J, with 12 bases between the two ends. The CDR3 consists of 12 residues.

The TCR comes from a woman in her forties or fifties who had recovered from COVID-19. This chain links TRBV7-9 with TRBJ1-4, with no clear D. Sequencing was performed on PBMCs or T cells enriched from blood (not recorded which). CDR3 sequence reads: CASGPPGEKLFF. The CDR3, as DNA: TGTGCCAGCGGCCCCCCGGGGGAAAAACTGTTTTTT. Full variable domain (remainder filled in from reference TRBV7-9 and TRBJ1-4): DTGVSQNPRHKITKRGQNVTFRCDPISEHNRLYWYRQTLGQGPEFLTYFQNEAQLEKSRLLSDRFSAERPKGSFSTLEIQRTEQGDSAMYLCASGPPGEKLFFGSGTQLSVL.